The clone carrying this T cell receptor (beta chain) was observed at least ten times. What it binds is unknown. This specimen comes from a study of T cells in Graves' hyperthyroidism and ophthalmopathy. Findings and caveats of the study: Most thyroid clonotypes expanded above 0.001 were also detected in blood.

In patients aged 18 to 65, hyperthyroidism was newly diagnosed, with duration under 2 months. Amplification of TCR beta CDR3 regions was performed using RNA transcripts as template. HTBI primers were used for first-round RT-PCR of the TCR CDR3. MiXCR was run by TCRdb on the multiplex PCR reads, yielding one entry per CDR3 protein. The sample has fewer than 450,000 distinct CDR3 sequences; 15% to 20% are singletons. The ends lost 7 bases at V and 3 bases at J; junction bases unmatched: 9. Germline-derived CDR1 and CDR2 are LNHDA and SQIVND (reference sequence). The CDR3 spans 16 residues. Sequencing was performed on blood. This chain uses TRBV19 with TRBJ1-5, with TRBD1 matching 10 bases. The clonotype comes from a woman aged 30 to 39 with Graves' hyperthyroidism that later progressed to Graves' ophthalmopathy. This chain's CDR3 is CASTPDRGGPNQPQHF. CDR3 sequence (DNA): TGTGCCAGTACCCCGGACAGGGGGGGACCCAATCAGCCCCAGCATTTT.